The present T cell receptor (beta chain) was sequenced within a study of cytomegalovirus exposure and HLA in healthy donors. PCR primers comprised 60 Vbeta and 13 Jbeta primers. Clones were read by immunoSEQ multiplex PCR, and TCRdb kept only the in-frame ones, dropping some. Counted here are about 160,000 clones, roughly 73% occurring once; the ten biggest clones make up 4.9%. Findings and limits, study-wide: Researchers counted over 150 TCR beta chains as cytomegalovirus-associated.

Points on this clone: Its cognate antigen is unknown.

The germline V gene has CDR1 LNHDA and CDR2 SQIVND (reference sequence). This CDR3 contains 18 residues. J was trimmed by 2 bases and V by 7 bases; bases with no gene match: 17. Sequences were obtained from PBMCs. The origin of this receptor is a male donor in good health and CMV-seronegative. The gene calls are TRBV19 and TRBJ2-5; 9 nucleotides agree with TRBD1. In DNA form, the CDR3 reads TGTGCCAGTACCAAGGGGACAGGGACTAAGTACAGGCAAGAGACCCAGTACTTC. As protein: CASTKGTGTKYRQETQYF. Full variable domain (outside the CDR3, taken from reference TRBV19 and TRBJ2-5): DGGITQSPKYLFRKEGQNVTLSCEQNLNHDAMYWYRQDPGQGLRLIYYSQIVNDFQKGDIAEGYSVSREKKESFPLTVTSAQKNPTAFYLCASTKGTGTKYRQETQYFGPGTRLLVL.